The source of this T cell receptor beta chain is a study of blood T cells in healthy people across ages. Findings and caveats of the study: Unsorted PBMCs ruled out conclusive naive versus antigen-experienced comparison. Lack of knowledge of donor CMV status possibly confounded expanded clonotype changes. Getting older went along with TCR beta diversity per million T cells dropping roughly linearly.

Worth noting for this clonotype: The antigen remains undetermined.

Primed by a sample-barcoded 5' primer and a J-beta primer mix, a second PCR proceeded for 7 to 11 cycles. TCRdb reprocessed the 5' RACE reads with MiXCR, giving one entry per CDR3 protein. The profile shows 600,000 to 1,000,000 distinct CDR3 sequences, 58% of them singletons. CDR3 length equals 13 residues. V was shortened by 1 base and J by 8 bases, with 12 bases between the two germline ends. The germline V gene encodes CDR1 SGHTA and CDR2 FQGNSA. This clonotype was sampled from a young man in good health. Specimen: blood. J is TRBJ2-7 and V is TRBV7-2; the D gene is possibly TRBD1 (5 bases). The DNA for the CDR3 is TGTGCCAGCAGCTTAGGACATCTGGACAAGCAGTACTTC. This translates into CASSLGHLDKQYF.